This T cell receptor beta chain was profiled in a study of blood T cell repertoires in COVID-19. As originally analysed: Amplification with reference gene primers provided the estimates of nucleated cell counts. Assay used: immunoSEQ multiplex PCR; TCRdb lists only in-frame clones, some missing. V, J and clone size reflect that table, while D and trimming were determined from the DNA. The data show just over 150,000 clones, 90% to 95% seen once. Germline CDR1 reads LGHDT; CDR2 reads YNNKEL (reference sequence). The ends were cut back, 4 bases at V and 4 bases at J, with 11 bases in the middle. This CDR3 is 14 amino acids long.

The clonotype originates from a woman aged 45-59 years with acute or convalescent COVID-19. The sequencing sample was made of peripheral blood. The chain combines TRBV3-1 (or the pseudogene TRBV3-2) with TRBJ1-3; weak D call: TRBD1 (6 bases). CDR3 amino acids: CASSLRGSGNTIYF. Written as DNA, the CDR3 is TGTGCCAGCAGCCTCAGGGGTTCCGGAAACACCATATATTTT.